What follows are 13 T cell receptor beta chains derived from one specimen sequenced in a study of regulatory T cells in long-lasting Graves disease. To make TCR beta libraries, researchers used iRepertoire HTBI primers and Arm-PCR of CDR3 regions. Via MiXCR, TCRdb re-called the multiplex PCR reads, giving one row per CDR3 protein. The top ten hold about a fifth of the sample, which has 350,000 to 400,000 distinct CDR3 sequences, roughly a sixth seen once. Specified time point: newly diagnosed GD, antithyroid drugs for less than 3 months. Making the TCR library involved RNA that had been extracted from PBMCs. The sequences come from peripheral blood mononuclear cells (PBMCs), collected at new diagnosis, from a patient treated with antithyroid drugs. The receptors were sampled from a female donor with Graves disease.

This clonotype was picked up many times. The rearrangement joins TRBV5-1 to TRBJ2-1, with 8 bases identical to TRBD2. The CDR3 consists of 16 residues. J gave up 5 bases and V 0 bases, and 7 bases lay outside the gene matches. CDR1 and CDR2 from the germline V gene are SGHRS and YFSETQ. CDR3 sequence: CASSLESGSMNNEQFF. Written as DNA, the CDR3 is TGCGCCAGCAGCTTGGAAAGCGGGAGCATGAACAATGAGCAGTTCTTC.

This clonotype was found many times. The chain carries TRBV28 and TRBJ2-7; D call uncertain. Germline V lookup: CDR1 MDHEN, CDR2 SYDVKM. V lost 1 base to trimming and J lost 2 bases, with 9 bases between them. The CDR3 is made up of 14 amino acids. The CDR3 is CASSLLAEAYEQYF. CDR3 coding DNA: TGTGCCAGCAGTTTATTGGCAGAAGCCTACGAGCAGTACTTC.

This clonotype has ten or more counts. The chain combines TRBV7-3 with TRBJ2-1; 9 nucleotides match TRBD2. Losses at the gene ends were 5 bases for V and 7 bases for J; bases not matched to a gene: 6. The CDR3 has 14 residues. Germline values: CDR1 SGHTA, CDR2 FQGTGA. CDR3 DNA sequence: TGTGCCAGCAGCCCAGCGGGAGGAAGGAATGAGCAGTTCTTC. Protein sequence: CASSPAGGRNEQFF.

The chain has TRBV6-2 or TRBV6-3 and TRBJ1-2; 11 bases map to TRBD1. This CDR3 has 16 amino acids. After removal of 0 bases from V and 8 bases from J, the junction contained 8 bases not matched to a gene. Germline-derived CDR1 and CDR2 are MNHEY and SVGEGT. The chain's CDR3 is CASSYSGTGGLRGYTF. In nucleotides, the CDR3 is TGTGCCAGCAGTTACTCCGGGACAGGGGGACTGCGGGGCTACACCTTC.

This clonotype was seen a handful of times. This sequence joins TRBV30 and TRBJ2-7, with TRBD2 identical over 10 bases. Germline CDR1 is GTSNPN and CDR2 is SVGIG (reference sequence). This CDR3 contains 15 residues. The junction had 10 bases not matched to a gene; V was cut back by 4 bases and J by 4 bases. CDR3: CAWNRIAGGQYEQYF. CDR3 nucleotide sequence: TGTGCCTGGAATCGTATAGCGGGAGGACAGTACGAGCAGTACTTC.

Many counts were recorded for this clonotype. The chain recombines TRBV20-1 with TRBJ2-3; the match to TRBD2 covers 14 bases. Trimming at V came to 5 bases and at J to 4 bases, leaving 8 bases not matched to a gene. The germline gives CDR1 DFQATT, CDR2 SNEGSKA (reference sequence). The CDR3 consists of 16 residues. In DNA form, the CDR3 reads TGCAGTGCTCGCCCGGGACTAGCGGGAGAGGCAGATACGCAGTATTTT. It is translated as CSARPGLAGEADTQYF.

V and J are TRBV19 and TRBJ2-1; TRBD1 might be the D (6 bases). V was cut by 1 base and J by 0 bases, with 10 bases left in between. This CDR3 spans 16 amino acids. Germline V lookup: CDR1 LNHDA, CDR2 SQIVND (reference sequence). The CDR3 sequence: CASSIVGQSSYNEQFF. The CDR3 nucleotides are TGTGCCAGTAGTATAGTGGGACAAAGCTCCTACAATGAGCAGTTCTTC.

CDR3 DNA sequence: TGCAGCGTCCGAGGGATGAACACTGAAGCTTTCTTT. Residues: CSVRGMNTEAFF. The J gene is TRBJ1-1, the V gene TRBV29-1; D is undetermined. Looked up from germline, CDR1 is SQVTM and CDR2 is ANQGSEA. V gave up 6 bases and J gave up 0 bases, with 8 bases separating them. CDR3 size: 12 residues. The whole variable domain, remainder taken from reference TRBV29-1 and TRBJ1-1, is SAVISQKPSRDICQRGTSLTIQCQVDSQVTMMFWYRQQPGQSLTLIATANQGSEATYESGFVIDKFPISRPNLTFSTLTVSNMSPEDSSIYLCSVRGMNTEAFFGQGTRLTVV.

This chain links TRBV6-2 or TRBV6-3 with TRBJ2-3; D is uncertain. CDR1 MNHEY and CDR2 SVGEGT come from the germline V gene. CDR3 size: 15 residues. The V end lost 3 bases, the J end lost 4 bases, and 14 bases lay between the germline ends. CDR3 nucleotides: TGTGCCAGCAGTTATTACCGGAATCCCCCAGATACGCAGTATTTT. Amino acid sequence: CASSYYRNPPDTQYF.

This clonotype came up many times. The V gene is TRBV2, the J gene TRBJ2-5, with no clear D. The V end was cut by 7 bases, the J end by 1 base, with 4 bases between. The CDR3 loop spans 11 amino acids. Looked up from germline, CDR1 is SNHLY and CDR2 is FYNNEI. As DNA, the CDR3 is TGTGCCAGCAAGCTCCAAGAGACCCAGTACTTC. Amino acid sequence: CASKLQETQYF.

The genes are TRBV27 and TRBJ2-5; 11 nucleotides agree with TRBD2. The V gene end was trimmed by 2 bases and the J gene end by 5 bases; junction bases not matched to a gene: 13. Germline assignment: CDR1 MNHEY and CDR2 SMNVEV (reference sequence). This CDR3 spans 18 amino acids. The CDR3 region is CASSLTELAGVLDETQYF. In DNA, the CDR3 is TGTGCCAGCAGTTTAACGGAACTAGCGGGAGTGCTCGACGAGACCCAGTACTTC.

This clonotype was counted many times. The V call is TRBV20-1, the J call TRBJ2-5; D possibly matches TRBD1 or TRBD2 (5 bases each). The V gene lost 3 bases and the J gene lost 5 bases, with 10 bases spanning the gap. This CDR3 has 12 amino acids. The germline CDR1 and CDR2 sequences are DFQATT and SNEGSKA (reference sequence). CDR3 protein: CSASEGPETQYF. Written as DNA, the CDR3 is TGCAGTGCTAGCGAGGGGCCGGAGACCCAGTACTTC.

This clonotype came up many times. The chain recombines TRBV12-3 or TRBV12-4 with TRBJ2-1; D possibly corresponds to TRBD1 (7 bases). V was pared by 6 bases and J by 0 bases, with 15 bases between. The CDR3 is made up of 16 amino acids. In DNA, the CDR3 is TGTGCCAGCAGGCGGGGACAGACTCACTCCTACAATGAGCAGTTCTTC. This translates into CASRRGQTHSYNEQFF.